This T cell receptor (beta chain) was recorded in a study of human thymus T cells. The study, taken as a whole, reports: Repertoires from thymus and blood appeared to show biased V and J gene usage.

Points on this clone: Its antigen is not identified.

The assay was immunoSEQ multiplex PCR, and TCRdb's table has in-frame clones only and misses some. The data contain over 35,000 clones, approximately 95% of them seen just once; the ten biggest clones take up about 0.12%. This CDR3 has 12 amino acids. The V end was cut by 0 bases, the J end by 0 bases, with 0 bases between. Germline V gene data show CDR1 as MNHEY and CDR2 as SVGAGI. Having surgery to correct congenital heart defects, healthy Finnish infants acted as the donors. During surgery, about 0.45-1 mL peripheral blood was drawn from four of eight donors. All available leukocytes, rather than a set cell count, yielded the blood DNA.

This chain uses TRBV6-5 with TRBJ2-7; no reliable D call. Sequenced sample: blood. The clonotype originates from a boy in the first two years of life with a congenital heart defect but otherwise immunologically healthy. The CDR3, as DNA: TGTGCCAGCAGTTACTCCTCCTACGAGCAGTACTTC. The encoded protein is CASSYSSYEQYF.